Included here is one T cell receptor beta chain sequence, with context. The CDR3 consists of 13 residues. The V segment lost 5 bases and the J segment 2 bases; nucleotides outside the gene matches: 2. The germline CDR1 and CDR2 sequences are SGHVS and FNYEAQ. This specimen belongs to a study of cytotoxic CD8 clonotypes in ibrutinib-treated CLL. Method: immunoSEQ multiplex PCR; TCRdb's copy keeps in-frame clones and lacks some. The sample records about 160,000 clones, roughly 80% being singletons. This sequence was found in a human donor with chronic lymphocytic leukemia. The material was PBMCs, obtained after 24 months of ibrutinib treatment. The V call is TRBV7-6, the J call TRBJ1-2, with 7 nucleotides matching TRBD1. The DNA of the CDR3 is TGTGCCAGCAGCCCGGGACAGAACTATGGCTACACCTTC. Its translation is CASSPGQNYGYTF.